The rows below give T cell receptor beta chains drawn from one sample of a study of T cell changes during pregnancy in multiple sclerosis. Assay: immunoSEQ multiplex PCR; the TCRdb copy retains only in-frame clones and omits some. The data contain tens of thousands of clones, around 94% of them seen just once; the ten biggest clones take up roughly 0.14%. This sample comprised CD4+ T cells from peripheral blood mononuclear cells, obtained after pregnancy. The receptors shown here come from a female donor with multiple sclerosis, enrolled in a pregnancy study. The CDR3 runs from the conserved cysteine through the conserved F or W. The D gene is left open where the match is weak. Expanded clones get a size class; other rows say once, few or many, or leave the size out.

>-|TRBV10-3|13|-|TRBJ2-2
CAIAGTKGGLLFF
TGTGCCATCGCGGGCACCAAGGGTGGGTTGCTGTTTTTT
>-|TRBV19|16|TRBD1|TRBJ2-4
CASSIYRGQGKNIQYF
TGTGCCAGTAGTATTTACAGGGGGCAGGGCAAAAACATTCAGTACTTC
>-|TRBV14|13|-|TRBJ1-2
CASSQRVNYGYTF
TGTGCCAGCAGCCAACGAGTTAACTATGGCTACACCTTC
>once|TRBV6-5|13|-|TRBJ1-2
CASSIGANYGYTF
TGTGCCAGCAGTATAGGGGCTAACTATGGCTACACCTTC
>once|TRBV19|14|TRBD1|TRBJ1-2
CASSTRGQGSGYTF
TGTGCCAGTAGTACCAGGGGACAGGGATCTGGCTACACCTTC
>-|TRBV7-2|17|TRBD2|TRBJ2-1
CASSLGLAGGPQDEQFF
TGTGCCAGCAGCTTGGGACTAGCGGGAGGGCCTCAGGATGAGCAGTTCTTC
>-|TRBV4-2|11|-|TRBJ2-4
CASSQVGLIHF
TGTGCCAGCAGCCAAGTGGGACTTATACACTTC
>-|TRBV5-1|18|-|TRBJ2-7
CASSLGPRNGGGSGEQYF
TGCGCCAGCAGCTTGGGCCCCCGGAACGGCGGAGGTTCAGGCGAGCAGTACTTC
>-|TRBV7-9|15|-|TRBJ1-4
CASSWGRAENEKLFF
TGTGCCAGCAGCTGGGGCCGGGCCGAAAATGAAAAACTGTTTTTT
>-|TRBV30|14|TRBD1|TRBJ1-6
CAWSEGAQNSPLHF
TGTGCCTGGAGTGAGGGGGCACAAAATTCACCCCTCCACTTT
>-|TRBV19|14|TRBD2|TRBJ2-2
CASRGDGGIGELFF
TGTGCCAGTCGGGGCGACGGGGGGATAGGGGAGCTGTTTTTT
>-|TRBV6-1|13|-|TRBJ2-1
CACGTGGGGVQFF
TGTGCCTGCGGGACCGGGGGTGGGGGTGTCCAGTTCTTC
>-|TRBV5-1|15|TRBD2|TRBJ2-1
CASSDPAGGRNEQFF
TGCGCCAGCAGCGATCCAGCGGGAGGGCGCAATGAGCAGTTCTTC
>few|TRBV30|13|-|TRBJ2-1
CAWSVRTNNEQFF
TGTGCCTGGAGTGTACGTACTAACAATGAGCAGTTCTTC
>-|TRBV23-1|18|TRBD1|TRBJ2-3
CASSLYRGQPQTTDTQYF
TGCGCCAGCAGTCTTTACAGGGGCCAGCCCCAAACCACAGATACGCAGTATTTT
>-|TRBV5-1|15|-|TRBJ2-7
CASSWGPGLSYEQYF
TGCGCCAGCAGCTGGGGGCCGGGCCTCTCCTACGAGCAGTACTTC
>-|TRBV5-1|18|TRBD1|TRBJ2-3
CASSLRIQGEASTDTQYF
TGCGCCAGCAGCTTGCGGATACAGGGGGAGGCTAGCACAGATACGCAGTATTTT
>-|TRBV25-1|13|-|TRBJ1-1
CASREGGITEAFF
TGTGCCAGCAGGGAAGGGGGGATCACTGAAGCTTTCTTT
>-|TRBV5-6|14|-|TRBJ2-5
CASRREVNQETQYF
TGTGCCAGCAGGCGTGAGGTGAACCAAGAGACCCAGTACTTC
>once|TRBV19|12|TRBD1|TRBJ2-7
CASTDRGYEQYF
TGTGCCAGTACCGACAGGGGTTACGAGCAGTACTTC
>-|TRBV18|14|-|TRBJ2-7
CASSPRSGGGEQYF
TGTGCCAGCTCACCACGGTCAGGGGGAGGTGAGCAGTACTTC
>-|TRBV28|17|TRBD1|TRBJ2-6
CASSHRQGLSGANVLTF
TGTGCCAGCAGTCACCGACAGGGGCTCTCTGGGGCCAACGTCCTGACTTTC
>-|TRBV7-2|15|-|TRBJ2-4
CASSLDGLAANIQYF
TGTGCCAGCAGCTTAGATGGACTCGCGGCCAACATTCAGTACTTC
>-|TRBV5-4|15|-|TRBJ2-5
CASSGGGRLEETQYF
TGTGCCAGCTCGGGGGGCGGCAGACTAGAAGAGACCCAGTACTTC
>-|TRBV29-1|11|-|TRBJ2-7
CSVRGTYEQYF
TGCAGCGTTAGGGGTACCTACGAGCAGTACTTC
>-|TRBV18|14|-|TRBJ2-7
CASSPGQGGDEQYF
TGTGCCAGCTCACCTGGCCAAGGGGGAGACGAGCAGTACTTC
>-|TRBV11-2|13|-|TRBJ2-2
CASSRDYGGELFF
TGTGCCAGCAGCCGAGATTATGGCGGGGAGCTGTTTTTT
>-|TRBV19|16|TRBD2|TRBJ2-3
CASSMSASGAADTQYF
TGTGCCAGTAGTATGAGCGCTAGCGGGGCCGCAGATACGCAGTATTTT
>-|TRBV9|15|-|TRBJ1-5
CASSYDGGSNQPQHF
TGTGCCAGCAGCTACGACGGAGGTAGCAATCAGCCCCAGCATTTT
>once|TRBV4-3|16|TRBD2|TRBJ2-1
CASSQDGGGAYNEQFF
TGCGCCAGCAGCCAAGACGGGGGGGGAGCCTACAATGAGCAGTTCTTC
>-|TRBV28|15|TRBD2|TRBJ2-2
CASDEREGGTGELFF
TGTGCCAGCGATGAGCGGGAGGGGGGCACCGGGGAGCTGTTTTTT
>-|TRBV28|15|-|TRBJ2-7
CASSPLGSESYEQYF
TGTGCCAGCAGTCCCCTAGGTAGCGAAAGCTACGAGCAGTACTTC
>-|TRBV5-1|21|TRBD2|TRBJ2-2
CASSRDPQGLAGISNTGELFF
TGCGCCAGCAGCCGGGACCCACAAGGACTAGCGGGAATATCGAACACCGGGGAGCTGTTTTTT
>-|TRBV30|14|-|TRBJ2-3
CAWTPGVRADTQYF
TGTGCCTGGACCCCAGGGGTTCGAGCGGATACGCAGTATTTT
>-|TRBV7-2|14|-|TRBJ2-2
CASSLITGPGELFF
TGTGCCAGCAGCTTAATTACAGGGCCCGGGGAGCTGTTTTTT
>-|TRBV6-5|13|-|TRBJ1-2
CASRETANYGYTF
TGTGCCAGCAGAGAGACAGCTAACTATGGCTACACCTTC
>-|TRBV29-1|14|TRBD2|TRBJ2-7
CSVTLAGEGLGQYF
TGCAGCGTTACACTAGCGGGAGAGGGGCTGGGGCAGTACTTC
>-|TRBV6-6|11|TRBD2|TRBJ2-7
CASSGRAEQYF
TGTGCCAGCAGCGGGAGGGCCGAGCAGTACTTC
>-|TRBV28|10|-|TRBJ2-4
CATGKNIQYF
TGTGCCACCGGGAAAAACATTCAGTACTTC
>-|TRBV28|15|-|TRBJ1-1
CASSSGLGGNTEAFF
TGTGCCAGCAGTTCAGGGCTGGGCGGGAACACTGAAGCTTTCTTT
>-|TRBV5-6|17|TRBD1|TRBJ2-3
CASRRDRGRIVTDTQYF
TGTGCCAGCAGGCGGGACAGGGGGCGAATTGTGACAGATACGCAGTATTTT
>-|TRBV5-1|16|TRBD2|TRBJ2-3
CASSLSSGSRADTQYF
TGCGCCAGCAGCTTGTCTAGCGGGAGTCGGGCAGATACGCAGTATTTT
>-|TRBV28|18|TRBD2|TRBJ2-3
CASSPGPSGRAKSDTQYF
TGTGCCAGCAGTCCCGGCCCTAGCGGGAGGGCCAAATCAGATACGCAGTATTTT
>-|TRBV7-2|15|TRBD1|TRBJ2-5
CASSLVDRAQETQYF
TGTGCCAGCAGCTTGGTCGACAGGGCACAAGAGACCCAGTACTTC
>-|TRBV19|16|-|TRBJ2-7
CASSIRLAGLRYEQYF
TGTGCCAGTAGTATCCGGTTGGCAGGTCTGCGATACGAGCAGTACTTC
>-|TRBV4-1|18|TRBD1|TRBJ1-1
CASSPGGTGGSWNTEAFF
TGCGCCAGCAGCCCAGGTGGGACAGGGGGCTCCTGGAACACTGAAGCTTTCTTT
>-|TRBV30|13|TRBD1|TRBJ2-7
CAWSADRPYEQYF
TGTGCCTGGAGTGCGGACAGGCCCTACGAGCAGTACTTC
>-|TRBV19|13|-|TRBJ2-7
CASSIQEGVVQYF
TGTGCCAGTAGTATCCAAGAGGGAGTGGTGCAGTACTTC
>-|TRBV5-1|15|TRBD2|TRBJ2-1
CASSFGREPYNEQFF
TGCGCCAGCAGCTTTGGGCGGGAGCCGTACAATGAGCAGTTCTTC
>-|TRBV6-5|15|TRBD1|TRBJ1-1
CASSYLDRDAAEAFF
TGTGCCAGCAGTTACCTTGACAGGGACGCCGCTGAAGCTTTCTTT
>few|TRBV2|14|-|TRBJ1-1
CASSETRLNTEAFF
TGTGCCAGCAGTGAAACTAGACTGAACACTGAAGCTTTCTTT
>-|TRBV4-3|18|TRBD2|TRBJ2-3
CASSPQGLAGDSTDTQYF
TGCGCCAGCAGCCCCCAGGGACTAGCGGGGGATAGCACAGATACGCAGTATTTT
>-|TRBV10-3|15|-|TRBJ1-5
CAIRGSGSGNQPQHF
TGTGCCATCAGGGGGAGCGGGTCCGGCAATCAGCCCCAGCATTTT
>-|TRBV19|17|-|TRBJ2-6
CASSMPILSSGANVLTF
TGTGCCAGTAGTATGCCGATACTGAGCTCTGGGGCCAACGTCCTGACTTTC
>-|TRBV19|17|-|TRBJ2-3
CASRTAGQTDVTDTQYF
TGTGCCAGTAGAACAGCGGGACAAACGGACGTCACAGATACGCAGTATTTT